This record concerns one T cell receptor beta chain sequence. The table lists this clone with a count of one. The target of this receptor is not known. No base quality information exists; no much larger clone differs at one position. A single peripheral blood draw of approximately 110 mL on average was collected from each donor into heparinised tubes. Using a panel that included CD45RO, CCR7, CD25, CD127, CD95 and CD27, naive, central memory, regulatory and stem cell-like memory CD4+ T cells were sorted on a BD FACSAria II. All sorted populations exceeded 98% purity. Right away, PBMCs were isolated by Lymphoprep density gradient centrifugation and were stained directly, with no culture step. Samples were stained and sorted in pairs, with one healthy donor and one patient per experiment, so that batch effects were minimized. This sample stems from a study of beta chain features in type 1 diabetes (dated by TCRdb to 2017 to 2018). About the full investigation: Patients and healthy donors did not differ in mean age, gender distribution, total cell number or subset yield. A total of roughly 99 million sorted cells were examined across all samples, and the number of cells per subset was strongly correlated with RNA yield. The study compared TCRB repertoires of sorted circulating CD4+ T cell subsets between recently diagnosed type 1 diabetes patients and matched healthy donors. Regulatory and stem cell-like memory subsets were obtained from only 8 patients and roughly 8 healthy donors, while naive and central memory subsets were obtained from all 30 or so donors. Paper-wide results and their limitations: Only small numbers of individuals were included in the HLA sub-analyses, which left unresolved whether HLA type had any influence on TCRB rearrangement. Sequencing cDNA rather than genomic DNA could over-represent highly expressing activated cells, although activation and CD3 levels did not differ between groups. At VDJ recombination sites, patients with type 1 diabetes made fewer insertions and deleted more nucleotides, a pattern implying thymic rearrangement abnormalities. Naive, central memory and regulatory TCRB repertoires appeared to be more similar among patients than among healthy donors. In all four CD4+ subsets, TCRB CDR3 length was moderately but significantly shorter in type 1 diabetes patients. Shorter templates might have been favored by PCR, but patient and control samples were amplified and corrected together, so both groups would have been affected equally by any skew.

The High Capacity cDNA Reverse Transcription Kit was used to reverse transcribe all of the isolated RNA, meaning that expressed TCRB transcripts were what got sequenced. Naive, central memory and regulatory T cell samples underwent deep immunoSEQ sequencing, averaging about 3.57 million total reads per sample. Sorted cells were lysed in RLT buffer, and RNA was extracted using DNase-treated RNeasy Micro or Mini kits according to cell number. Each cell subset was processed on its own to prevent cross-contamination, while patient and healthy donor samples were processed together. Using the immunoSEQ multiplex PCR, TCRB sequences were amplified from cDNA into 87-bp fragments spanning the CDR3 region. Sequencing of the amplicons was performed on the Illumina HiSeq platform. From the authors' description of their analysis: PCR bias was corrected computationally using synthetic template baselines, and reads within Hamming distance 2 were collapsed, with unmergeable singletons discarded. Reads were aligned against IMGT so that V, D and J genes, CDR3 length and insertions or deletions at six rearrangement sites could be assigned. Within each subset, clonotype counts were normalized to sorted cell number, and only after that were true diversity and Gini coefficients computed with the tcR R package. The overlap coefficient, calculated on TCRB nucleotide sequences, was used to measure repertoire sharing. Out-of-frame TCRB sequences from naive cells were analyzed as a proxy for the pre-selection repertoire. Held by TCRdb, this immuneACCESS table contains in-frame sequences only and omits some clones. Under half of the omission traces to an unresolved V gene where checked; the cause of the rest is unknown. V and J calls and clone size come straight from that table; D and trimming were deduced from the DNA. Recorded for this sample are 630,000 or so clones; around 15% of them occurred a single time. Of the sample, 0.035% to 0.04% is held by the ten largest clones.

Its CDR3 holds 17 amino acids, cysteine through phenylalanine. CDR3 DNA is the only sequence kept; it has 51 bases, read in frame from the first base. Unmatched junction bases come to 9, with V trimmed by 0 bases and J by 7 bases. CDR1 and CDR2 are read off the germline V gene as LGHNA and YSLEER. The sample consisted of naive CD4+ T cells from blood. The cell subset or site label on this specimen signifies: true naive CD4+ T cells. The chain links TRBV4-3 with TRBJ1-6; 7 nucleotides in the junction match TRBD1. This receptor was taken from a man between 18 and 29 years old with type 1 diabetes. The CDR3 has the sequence CASSQEPSATGNSPLHF. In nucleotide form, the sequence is TGCGCCAGCAGCCAAGAGCCCTCCGCGACAGGGAATTCACCCCTCCACTTT.